This TCR beta chain came from a study of shared T cell receptors in the human thymus. The V and J ends lost 4 bases and 0 bases respectively, with 20 bases between them. Germline lookup yields CDR1 SGHKS and CDR2 YYEKEE (reference sequence). The CDR3 is 17 amino acids. The repertoire was sequenced with immunoSEQ multiplex PCR; TCRdb's copy has only in-frame clones and lacks some. The table lists 700,000 or so clones, roughly 85% of them singletons. This clone showed up just once. These same data were also listed under a study on human thymus T cells.

The origin of this receptor is a girl under two years old with a congenital heart defect. Material for sequencing was thymocytes. This chain joins TRBV5-5 and TRBJ2-7; the D gene is possibly TRBD1 (5 bases). Here the CDR3 reads CASSIPYDRTVSYEQYF. CDR3 nucleotide sequence: TGTGCCAGCAGCATCCCCTATGACAGAACTGTCTCCTACGAGCAGTACTTC.